This T cell receptor beta chain was found in a study of cytomegalovirus exposure and HLA in healthy donors. Study-level results: Follow-up analysis later connected one missense variant in DCLRE1C with trimming of TCR beta V- and J-genes. Most CMV-associated TCR beta chains were later found to appear HLA-restricted. When a later analysis was performed, an Asian-associated ancestry cluster reportedly had fewer N-insertions than the roughly 700-donor mean.

The PCR contained 60 Vbeta and 13 Jbeta primers. Using immunoSEQ multiplex PCR, the repertoire was profiled, and TCRdb retains in-frame clones only, with some absent. This table has a few hundred thousand clones, more than 85% appearing once. The CDR3 length is 14 residues. The V gene's germline CDR1 is SGHRS and CDR2 YFSETQ. Deletions cut 4 bases from V and 5 bases from J, with 16 bases between. Concerning this clone: Its antigen is unknown.

V and J are TRBV5-1 and TRBJ2-7, with D perhaps matching TRBD2 (5 bases). This sequence originates from a woman under 30 in good health and CMV-seronegative. The source material was PBMCs. CDR3 in DNA: TGCGCCAGCAGCACCCTGCCGGGGTCGAACGAGCAGTACTTC. Its translation: CASSTLPGSNEQYF.